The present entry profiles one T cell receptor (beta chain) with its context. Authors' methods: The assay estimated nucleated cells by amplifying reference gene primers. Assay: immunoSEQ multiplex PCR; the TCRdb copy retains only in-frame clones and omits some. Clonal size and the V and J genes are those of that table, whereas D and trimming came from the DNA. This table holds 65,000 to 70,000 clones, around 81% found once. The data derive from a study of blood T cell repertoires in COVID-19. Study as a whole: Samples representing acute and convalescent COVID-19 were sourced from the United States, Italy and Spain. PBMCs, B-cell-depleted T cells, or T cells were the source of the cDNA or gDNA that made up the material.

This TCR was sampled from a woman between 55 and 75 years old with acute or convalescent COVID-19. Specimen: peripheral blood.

CDR3 DNA: TGTGCCAGCAGCCAGGCGACTAGCGGGGGGGGAGGGCTGCAGTTCTTC. This codes for CASSQATSGGGGLQFF. The chain employs TRBV3-1 (or the pseudogene TRBV3-2) and TRBJ2-1; 14 bases agree with TRBD2. The junction had 10 bases not matched to a gene; V was cut back by 3 bases and J by 12 bases. Germline-derived CDR1 and CDR2 are LGHDT and YNNKEL (reference sequence). CDR3 length: 16 residues.